This is a list of T cell receptor beta chains from one sample in a study of blood T cell repertoires in COVID-19. Some clones are missing from TCRdb's copy, which holds only in-frame ones; the method was immunoSEQ multiplex PCR. The profile shows about 180,000 clones, more than 75% of them singletons. Sequencing was performed on peripheral blood. Receptors originate from an older person with COVID-19, enrolled during active disease. The CDR3 runs from the conserved cysteine through the conserved F or W. D genes are given only for firm matches. Size values are once, few and many counts, or a class for expanded clones, and some rows have none.

d_gene | j_gene | abundance | v_gene | CDR3aa | CDR3nt
. | TRBJ1-2 | . | TRBV7-3 | CASSPIVGGGYGYTF | TGTGCCAGCAGCCCAATCGTAGGGGGAGGGTATGGCTACACCTTC
. | TRBJ2-5 | . | TRBV7-9 | CASSLQGWQETQYF | TGTGCCAGCAGCCTACAGGGTTGGCAAGAGACCCAGTACTTC
TRBD2 | TRBJ2-3 | . | TRBV5-1 | CASSLVGLGGTDTQYF | TGCGCCAGCAGCTTGGTGGGACTAGGCGGAACAGATACGCAGTATTTT
. | TRBJ1-4 | . | TRBV28 | CASSFRSGANEKLFF | TGTGCCAGCAGTTTTCGCTCAGGGGCAAATGAAAAACTGTTTTTT
. | TRBJ2-5 | once | TRBV15 | CATSRTVTETQYF | TGTGCCACCAGCAGGACAGTGACCGAGACCCAGTACTTC
. | TRBJ2-1 | . | TRBV30 | CAWLRGGSYNEQFF | TGTGCCTGGTTGCGGGGCGGCTCCTACAATGAGCAGTTCTTC
TRBD1 | TRBJ2-7 | few | TRBV5-6 | CASSAGTGGFYEQYF | TGTGCCAGCAGCGCTGGGACAGGGGGCTTCTACGAGCAGTACTTC
. | TRBJ1-4 | . | TRBV4-1 | CASSQDRSGTEDEKLFF | TGCGCCAGCAGCCAAGACCGGTCGGGAACAGAGGATGAAAAACTGTTTTTT
TRBD1 | TRBJ1-1 | . | TRBV29-1 | CSVATPGTGGMNTEAFF | TGCAGCGTTGCCACCCCCGGGACAGGGGGGATGAACACTGAAGCTTTCTTT
TRBD2 | TRBJ2-1 | . | TRBV15 | CATSRDQSLAGGFNEQFF | TGTGCCACCAGCAGAGATCAGAGTCTAGCGGGAGGGTTCAATGAGCAGTTCTTC
. | TRBJ1-5 | once | TRBV10-1 | CASMVCLARPQHF | TGCGCCAGCATGGTCTGCCTAGCTCGGCCCCAGCATTTT
TRBD1 | TRBJ1-6 | . | TRBV28 | CASSFPGQNNSPLHF | TGTGCCAGCAGTTTTCCGGGACAGAATAATTCACCCCTCCACTTT
TRBD1 | TRBJ1-5 | once | TRBV18 | CASSLGQGGQPQHF | TGTGCCAGCTCACTCGGACAGGGCGGTCAGCCCCAGCATTTT
. | TRBJ2-6 | . | TRBV5-5 | CASSFMQGSSGANVLTF | TGTGCCAGCAGCTTTATGCAGGGATCCTCTGGGGCCAACGTCCTGACTTTC
. | TRBJ1-5 | . | TRBV7-2 | CASSADFNQPQHF | TGTGCCAGCAGCGCGGACTTCAATCAGCCCCAGCATTTT
. | TRBJ1-1 | . | TRBV28 | CASRQNTEAFF | TGTGCCAGCCGACAGAACACTGAAGCTTTCTTT
. | TRBJ1-4 | . | TRBV15 | CATSSRDNFNEKLFF | TGTGCCACCAGCAGTCGGGACAATTTTAATGAAAAACTGTTTTTT
. | TRBJ2-5 | . | TRBV19 | CASSLDSQETQYF | TGTGCCAGTAGCTTAGACAGCCAAGAGACCCAGTACTTC
. | TRBJ2-1 | . | TRBV7-2 | CASSLEGGGFDEQFF | TGTGCCAGCAGCCTAGAGGGTGGCGGGTTCGATGAGCAGTTCTTC
. | TRBJ2-1 | . | TRBV2 | CASSVVQRGYNEQFF | TGTGCCAGCAGTGTGGTTCAAAGGGGCTACAATGAGCAGTTCTTC
. | TRBJ2-6 | . | TRBV6-5 | CASTYSGANVLTF | TGTGCCAGCACCTATTCTGGGGCCAACGTCCTGACTTTC
. | TRBJ1-1 | few | TRBV29-1 | CSVAGVRGTEAFF | TGCAGCGTCGCAGGGGTACGGGGCACTGAAGCTTTCTTT
. | TRBJ2-7 | . | TRBV28 | CASSSPGRQRNGYEQYF | TGTGCCAGCAGTTCCCCTGGCAGACAACGCAACGGATACGAGCAGTACTTC
TRBD2 | TRBJ2-3 | . | TRBV13 | CASSKLPGLAEPDTQYF | TGTGCCAGCAGCAAATTACCGGGACTAGCGGAACCAGATACGCAGTATTTT
. | TRBJ1-1 | . | TRBV19 | CASKQVNTEAFF | TGTGCCAGTAAACAGGTGAACACTGAAGCTTTCTTT
. | TRBJ1-2 | . | TRBV6-1 | CASSERGFGYTF | TGTGCCAGCAGTGAACGCGGTTTCGGCTACACCTTC
TRBD2 | TRBJ2-5 | . | TRBV7-3 | CASSLLGGGKETQYF | TGTGCCAGCAGCCTTTTGGGCGGGGGAAAAGAGACCCAGTACTTC
TRBD1 | TRBJ1-5 | . | TRBV6-1 | CASSEAGTAYQPQHF | TGTGCCAGCAGTGAAGCCGGGACAGCCTATCAGCCCCAGCATTTT
TRBD1 | TRBJ2-7 | . | TRBV5-1 | CASSLDGTGVYEQYF | TGCGCCAGCAGCTTGGACGGGACAGGGGTCTACGAGCAGTACTTC
. | TRBJ1-2 | few | TRBV5-6 | CASSLTNRGYTF | TGTGCCAGCAGCTTAACTAATCGCGGCTACACCTTC
. | TRBJ1-4 | . | TRBV12-3/TRBV12-4 | CASHKGTGEKLFF | TGTGCCTCCCATAAGGGAACAGGTGAAAAACTGTTTTTT
TRBD2 | TRBJ2-3 | . | TRBV7-2 | CASSSAGGTFDTQYF | TGTGCCAGCAGCTCGGCGGGGGGTACCTTCGATACGCAGTATTTT
TRBD2 | TRBJ2-7 | . | TRBV7-3 | CASSPAAGGAYEQYF | TGTGCCAGCAGTCCAGCAGCGGGGGGTGCCTACGAGCAGTACTTC
. | TRBJ1-2 | . | TRBV6-5 | CASSYLGGDYGYTF | TGTGCCAGCAGTTACCTGGGCGGGGACTATGGCTACACCTTC
TRBD1 | TRBJ1-2 | . | TRBV12-3/TRBV12-4 | CASSTGVHGYTF | TGTGCCAGCAGCACAGGGGTTCATGGCTACACCTTC
. | TRBJ2-1 | . | TRBV5-5 | CASSSGTSSYNEQFF | TGTGCCAGCAGCTCGGGAACTAGCTCCTACAATGAGCAGTTCTTC
. | TRBJ2-1 | . | TRBV6-6 | CASSYSKGVNEQFF | TGTGCCAGCAGTTACTCGAAAGGGGTCAATGAGCAGTTCTTC
. | TRBJ2-7 | once | TRBV4-2 | CASSQDGLTEQYF | TGTGCCAGCAGCCAGGACGGACTTACCGAGCAGTACTTC
. | TRBJ1-3 | . | TRBV30 | CAWSGSSGNTIYF | TGTGCCTGGAGTGGGAGCTCTGGAAACACCATATATTTT
. | TRBJ2-1 | . | TRBV11-3 | CASSSMKDSPYNEQFF | TGTGCCAGCAGCTCGATGAAGGACAGTCCCTACAATGAGCAGTTCTTC
TRBD1 | TRBJ2-5 | . | TRBV9 | CASSVGVGGNLETQYF | TGTGCCAGCAGCGTCGGGGTAGGGGGCAATTTGGAGACCCAGTACTTC
TRBD1 | TRBJ1-6 | . | TRBV11-2 | CASSFGTGANYRNSPLHF | TGTGCCAGCAGCTTTGGGACAGGGGCGAACTATCGGAATTCACCCCTCCACTTT
. | TRBJ2-7 | . | TRBV7-9 | CASSSQGGTYEQYF | TGTGCCAGCAGCTCACAGGGTGGGACCTACGAGCAGTACTTC
. | TRBJ2-2 | . | TRBV5-1 | CASSSINRVSDLFF | TGCGCCAGCAGCTCAATAAACCGGGTCAGTGATCTGTTTTTT
. | TRBJ1-6 | . | TRBV18 | CASSPFPGGYNSPLHF | TGTGCCAGCTCACCTTTCCCCGGGGGTTATAATTCACCCCTCCACTTT
. | TRBJ2-3 | . | TRBV5-1 | CASSSEGDTQYF | TGCGCCAGCAGCTCGGAGGGGGATACGCAGTATTTT
. | TRBJ2-1 | many | TRBV14 | CASSHKAGNEQFF | TGTGCCAGCAGCCATAAGGCCGGGAATGAGCAGTTCTTC